This is a list of T cell receptor beta chains from one sample in a study of blood T cell repertoires in COVID-19. Sequenced by immunoSEQ multiplex PCR; TCRdb stores in-frame clones only, minus some. Counted here are 250,000 or so clones, about 87% occurring once; the ten biggest clones make up approximately 5.1%. Sample: peripheral blood. All receptors come from an older woman with COVID-19, enrolled during active disease. CDR3s include the opening cysteine and the closing phenylalanine or tryptophan. The order of the fields is clone size, D gene, V gene, J gene, CDR3 DNA, CDR3 protein. The D gene is left open where the match is weak. Some rows have no size entry. The others give once, few or many, or a class for an expanded clone.

-	TRBD2	TRBV7-2	TRBJ2-7	TGTGCCAGCAGCTATAGCGGGAGGGCCTACGAGCAGTACTTC	CASSYSGRAYEQYF
-	TRBD1	TRBV5-1	TRBJ2-7	TGCGCCAGCAGCGCTTCTGGGACAGGTCCCTACGAGCAGTACTTC	CASSASGTGPYEQYF
-	-	TRBV11-1	TRBJ2-3	TGTGCCAGCAGCCCCGGGAGCGGCTACCGGGATACGCAGTATTTT	CASSPGSGYRDTQYF
once	TRBD1	TRBV28	TRBJ2-7	TGTGCCAGCAGTTACCCGACAGGGGGACCTGCCGAGCAGTACTTC	CASSYPTGGPAEQYF
-	TRBD2	TRBV19	TRBJ2-1	TGTGCCAGCCTTCCAGGGACTAGCGGGAGTGATGAGCAGTTCTTC	CASLPGTSGSDEQFF
-	TRBD1	TRBV11-1	TRBJ1-4	TGTGCCAGCAGCTTAGCGCCGGGACAGGGGTTTGAAAAACTGTTTTTT	CASSLAPGQGFEKLFF
once	TRBD2	TRBV11-1	TRBJ2-2	TGTGCCAGCAGCTTAGCCGGGGGGATCACCGGGGAGCTGTTTTTT	CASSLAGGITGELFF
-	-	TRBV10-3	TRBJ1-4	TGTGCCATCAGTGAGGGGGAGGATGAAAAACTGTTTTTT	CAISEGEDEKLFF
once	TRBD1	TRBV4-3	TRBJ1-5	TGCGCCAGCAGCCAAGATGCAGGGGGTGGTCAGCCCCAGCATTTT	CASSQDAGGGQPQHF
-	-	TRBV21-1	TRBJ1-6	TGTGCCAGCCGTACAGGGGGCCTTTCCGGAGGTTCCCACCCACCCCTCCACTTT	CASRTGGLSGGSHPPLHF
-	TRBD2	TRBV29-1	TRBJ2-3	TGCAGCGTTAGTCAGACTAGCGGTTACACAGATACGCAGTATTTT	CSVSQTSGYTDTQYF
-	TRBD2	TRBV6-2/TRBV6-3	TRBJ2-1	TGTGCCAGCAGTTACCTCCGGACTAGTCATGAGCAGTTCTTC	CASSYLRTSHEQFF